This TCR beta chain was sequenced during a study of siplizumab effects on memory and regulatory T cells. CDR1 and CDR2 from the germline V gene are SGHVS and FQNEAQ. V shed 3 bases and J shed 8 bases, with 16 bases lying between them. This CDR3 has 14 residues. Points from the study as a whole: Naive-or-memory phenotypes were unassignable for roughly 75-97% of proliferating CD4+ or CD8+ clones. A major contribution to the alloresponse seemed to be made by naive T cells, which seemed more diverse than memory cells. Just a small share of alloreactive clones was traced back to unstimulated subsets.

Of note for this clone: What it binds is unknown.

The assay looked at 100,000 or so TCR templates in each sample. The protocol was immunoSEQ multiplex PCR, while the TCRdb copy is restricted to in-frame clones and leaves out a portion. The repertoire holds more than 85,000 clones, with under 95% as singletons. The V and J genes are TRBV7-8 and TRBJ1-2, with D tentatively TRBD1 (5 bases). This receptor was identified in a human donor in good health. Sequencing was performed on CD4+ T cells sorted from blood. The CDR3 loop reads CASSFTGTSGGYTF. The CDR3 DNA sequence: TGTGCCAGCAGCTTTACCGGGACCTCGGGAGGCTACACCTTC. Looking up the rest from reference TRBV7-8 and TRBJ1-2 gives the full variable domain: GAGVSQSPRYKVAKRGQDVALRCDPISGHVSLFWYQQALGQGPEFLTYFQNEAQLDKSGLPSDRFFAERPEGSVSTLKIQRTQQEDSAVYLCASSFTGTSGGYTFGSGTRLTVV.